Listed here are 29 T cell receptor beta chains from one sample, sequenced in a study of early T cells in non-severe SARS-CoV-2 infection. TCRdb fed the 5' RACE reads into MiXCR, producing one record per CDR3 protein. The data contain some 48,000 distinct CDR3 sequences, about 9.2% of them singletons. Sequencing was done on a sample of whole blood. The receptors shown here come from an adult who was a healthcare worker with PCR-confirmed SARS-CoV-2 infection or an uninfected control (not recorded which).

This clonotype was recorded many times. This rearrangement joins TRBV5-1 to TRBJ2-7, with no clear D. The V and J ends lost 0 bases and 2 bases respectively, with 9 bases between them. The CDR3 contains 14 residues. Germline-derived CDR1 and CDR2 are SGHRS and YFSETQ. The CDR3 reads CASSLGSVTYEQYF. CDR3 sequence (DNA): TGCGCCAGCAGCTTGGGTTCAGTCACCTACGAGCAGTACTTC.

This clonotype was counted at least ten times. The V call is TRBV7-8, the J call TRBJ1-1; tentatively, D is TRBD1 (5 bases). CDR3 length: 15 residues. Trimming took off 5 bases at V and 6 bases at J, with 19 bases between the two ends. The germline CDR1 and CDR2 sequences are SGHVS and FQNEAQ. CDR3 sequence reads: CASSTRLGRASEAFF. CDR3 coding DNA: TGTGCCAGCAGCACTAGGCTGGGGCGGGCGTCTGAAGCTTTCTTT.

This clonotype was found a few times. The V gene is TRBV7-8, the J gene TRBJ2-5, with 9 bases matching TRBD2. Unmatched junction bases numbered 9, after V lost 5 bases and J lost 2 bases. Germline V CDR1 and CDR2: SGHVS, FQNEAQ. The CDR3 consists of 16 residues. The CDR3 sequence: CASSPRTAGGQETQYF. DNA of the CDR3: TGTGCCAGCAGCCCGCGGACAGCGGGGGGTCAAGAGACCCAGTACTTC. The variable domain in full, with the rest retrieved from reference TRBV7-8 and TRBJ2-5, is GAGVSQSPRYKVAKRGQDVALRCDPISGHVSLFWYQQALGQGPEFLTYFQNEAQLDKSGLPSDRFFAERPEGSVSTLKIQRTQQEDSAVYLCASSPRTAGGQETQYFGPGTRLLVL.

This clonotype was seen only a few times. The genes are TRBV29-1 and TRBJ1-2; TRBD1 is a possible D gene (6 bases). The germline V and J ends were trimmed by 6 bases and 4 bases, with 21 bases remaining between them. CDR3 length equals 15 residues. Germline values: CDR1 SQVTM, CDR2 ANQGSEA. Written as DNA, the CDR3 is TGCAGCGTGGTTGCTGGGGGGCATATACCCTATGGCTACACCTTC. Protein: CSVVAGGHIPYGYTF.

The CDR3 DNA follows: TGCGCCAGCAGCCAAGAATGGCAGGGAGGGTATCAGCCCCAGCATTTT. This encodes CASSQEWQGGYQPQHF. The chain recombines TRBV4-1 with TRBJ1-5, with D possibly TRBD1 on 5 matching bases. Germline V CDR1 and CDR2: MGHRA, YSYEKL. The CDR3 totals 16 residues. Trimming removed 0 bases at V and 5 bases at J, with 14 bases between.

This clonotype was counted a few times. The chain has TRBV7-9 and TRBJ2-7; 7 bases line up with TRBD2. Germline V gene sequence: CDR1 SEHNR, CDR2 FQNEAQ (reference sequence). The CDR3 runs to 14 residues. V shed 4 bases and J 5 bases; nucleotides not matched to a gene: 8. The CDR3: CASSSGLVRHEQYF. The CDR3 DNA is TGTGCCAGCAGCTCCGGACTAGTTCGGCACGAGCAGTACTTC.

The J gene is TRBJ2-7, the V gene TRBV2, with D possibly matching TRBD1 (6 bases). Germline V gene lookup returns CDR1 SNHLY and CDR2 FYNNEI. The CDR3 consists of 15 residues. V lost 2 bases and J 1 base, leaving 12 bases between the germline ends. The CDR3 is CASSETTGPSYEQYF. CDR3 in DNA: TGTGCCAGCAGTGAAACTACAGGGCCTTCCTACGAGCAGTACTTC.

This rearrangement joins TRBV3-1 to TRBJ2-1; D gene ambiguous. Germline V lookup: CDR1 LGHDT, CDR2 YNNKEL (reference sequence). This CDR3 region has 15 residues. The V and J ends lost 0 bases and 0 bases respectively, with 6 bases between them. The CDR3 reads CASSQDRSSYNEQFF. The CDR3 DNA is TGTGCCAGCAGCCAAGACCGGAGCTCCTACAATGAGCAGTTCTTC.

A note on this clonotype: A read error is possible here, since a much larger clone lies one base away. The rearrangement links TRBV7-2 to TRBJ2-3; possibly TRBD2 for D (5 bases). The CDR3 contains 17 residues. CDR1 is SGHTA, CDR2 FQGNSA, per germline. CDR3 sequence (DNA): TGTGTCAGCAGCTTATCTAGTGGCGGGCCTTCCACAGATACGCAGTATTTT. It encodes CVSSLSSGGPSTDTQYF.

This clonotype was counted at least ten times. The rearrangement joins TRBV7-9 to TRBJ2-1; D gene ambiguous. The CDR3 extends over 13 amino acids. Per the germline V gene, CDR1 is SEHNR and CDR2 is FQNEAQ (reference sequence). Trimming took 4 bases from V and 3 from J, leaving 7 bases between them. The CDR3, as DNA: TGTGCCAGCAGCTCCGTCGACTACAATGAGCAGTTCTTC. Amino acid sequence: CASSSVDYNEQFF.

This clonotype came up a few times. The chain combines TRBV6-4 with TRBJ1-5; D is possibly TRBD1 (5 bases). Trimming removed 2 bases at V and 0 bases at J, with 14 bases between. The V gene's germline CDR1 is MRHNA and CDR2 SNTAGT. This CDR3 spans 17 amino acids. For the CDR3, the DNA is TGTGCCAGCAGTGACGGAACACTGGGACTTAGCAATCAGCCCCAGCATTTT. Its protein is CASSDGTLGLSNQPQHF.

The V gene is TRBV29-1, the J gene TRBJ2-3; a weak D match, TRBD1 (6 bases). From germline, CDR1 is SQVTM and CDR2 ANQGSEA. The CDR3 covers 14 residues. V lost 4 bases and J 2 bases, leaving 13 bases between the germline ends. The CDR3 region has the DNA TGCAGCGTTGGGACAGCCGATATCACAGATACGCAGTATTTT. This sequence encodes CSVGTADITDTQYF.

This clonotype was observed many times. The gene calls are TRBV11-2 and TRBJ2-3; 10 bases line up with TRBD1. This CDR3 spans 16 amino acids. V lost 3 bases to trimming and J lost 5 bases; unmatched junction nucleotides: 8. CDR1 and CDR2 from the germline V gene are SGHAT and FQNNGV. CDR3 coding DNA: TGTGCCAGCAGCTTGACAGGGGGCGGATTAGTAGATACGCAGTATTTT. Translated, it gives CASSLTGGGLVDTQYF.

V gene TRBV3-1 combines with J gene TRBJ1-5, with D maybe TRBD1 (5 bases). V was shortened by 1 base and J by 6 bases, with 7 bases between the two germline ends. The CDR3 is 13 amino acids. Germline-derived CDR1 and CDR2 are LGHDT and YNNKEL (reference sequence). This CDR3 reads CASSQVGVQPQHF. In DNA form, the CDR3 reads TGTGCCAGCAGCCAAGTAGGGGTTCAGCCCCAGCATTTT.

In its sample, this clonotype was seen a few times. The rearrangement joins TRBV30 to TRBJ1-3, with D possibly being TRBD1 (6 bases). The CDR3 length is 15 residues. The V gene lost 3 bases and the J gene lost 6 bases, with 18 bases spanning the gap. The germline V gene encodes CDR1 GTSNPN and CDR2 SVGIG (reference sequence). Written as DNA, the CDR3 is TGTGCCTGGAGCGACCTCCGGGCAGGGGAAAACACCATATATTTT. Translated, it gives CAWSDLRAGENTIYF.

This clonotype appeared many times. J is TRBJ2-2 and V is TRBV29-1; 7 bases are a match to TRBD1. Trimming took 5 bases from V and 4 from J; bases not matched to a gene: 10. Germline-derived CDR1 and CDR2 are SQVTM and ANQGSEA. The CDR3 has 15 amino acids. CDR3 in amino acids: CSVKLPGQITGELFF. The CDR3 DNA follows: TGCAGCGTTAAACTCCCGGGACAGATCACCGGGGAGCTGTTTTTT.

This clonotype was observed a handful of times. The rearrangement uses TRBV18 and TRBJ1-2, with TRBD1 identical over 7 bases. CDR3 length: 14 residues. The V segment lost 3 bases and the J segment 4 bases; nucleotides outside the gene matches: 5. CDR1 KGHSH and CDR2 LQKENI come from the germline V gene. The CDR3 coding sequence is TGTGCCAGCTCACCGTCGACAGGGACCTATGGCTACACCTTC. It specifies CASSPSTGTYGYTF.

This clonotype was seen many times. The chain couples TRBV28 to TRBJ2-1, with 12 bases aligning to TRBD2. Germline-derived CDR1 and CDR2 are MDHEN and SYDVKM. Trimming took 1 base from V and 8 from J; bases not matched to a gene: 3. The CDR3 is 15 residues long. CDR3 sequence reads: CASSLSSGRVDEQFF. The CDR3 DNA follows: TGTGCCAGCAGTTTATCTAGCGGGAGGGTGGATGAGCAGTTCTTC.

This clonotype was recorded many times. The chain couples TRBV29-1 to TRBJ2-3; the D call may be TRBD1 or TRBD2 (5 bases each). The CDR3 contains 12 residues. Germline V gene sequence: CDR1 SQVTM, CDR2 ANQGSEA. V lost 4 bases and J 7 bases, leaving 12 bases between the germline ends. The CDR3 DNA sequence: TGCAGCGTTGGGGACCTGGGGAATACGCAGTATTTT. Its translation is CSVGDLGNTQYF.

The chain is built from TRBV29-1 and TRBJ2-1, with TRBD2 matching 11 bases. The germline V gene encodes CDR1 SQVTM and CDR2 ANQGSEA. This CDR3 is 13 amino acids long. J lost 5 bases, V lost 7 bases, and 4 bases had no gene match. The CDR3 region is CSAGTSGNNEQFF. As DNA, the CDR3 is TGCAGCGCCGGGACTAGCGGAAACAATGAGCAGTTCTTC.

This chain connects TRBV6-5 to TRBJ2-3; D uncertain. Trimming left V 8 bases short and J 4 bases short, with 7 bases between. CDR1 and CDR2 from the germline V gene are MNHEY and SVGAGI. The length of the CDR3 is 11 residues. CDR3 sequence (DNA): TGTGCCAGCGGGTATGCAGATACGCAGTATTTT. Amino acid sequence: CASGYADTQYF.

This clonotype has at least ten counts. The V gene is TRBV7-7, the J gene TRBJ2-3; 7 nucleotides align to TRBD2. Germline CDR1 and CDR2: SSHAT and FNYEAQ (reference sequence). CDR3 size: 16 residues. The V and J ends lost 6 bases and 11 bases, in that order; junction bases with no gene match: 20. The CDR3 DNA reads TGTGCCAGCAGTCCGCTAAGGCCACATCAGGGAGGGAAGCAGTATTTT. The encoded protein is CASSPLRPHQGGKQYF.

This clonotype has at least ten counts. The chain has TRBV27 and TRBJ2-3; perhaps TRBD2 as D (6 bases). This CDR3 comprises 13 residues. Per the germline V gene, CDR1 is MNHEY and CDR2 is SMNVEV (reference sequence). With 5 bases removed from V and 6 bases from J, the gap between germline ends came to 12 bases. The CDR3 protein is CASSPPEGDTQYF. CDR3 in DNA: TGTGCCAGCAGTCCCCCGGAGGGTGATACGCAGTATTTT.

The sample holds a few counts of this clonotype. The genes are TRBV19 and TRBJ1-1, with unresolved D. The V and J ends lost 6 bases and 7 bases respectively, with 24 bases between them. Germline CDR1 is LNHDA and CDR2 is SQIVND (reference sequence). The CDR3 runs 16 residues. The CDR3 here is CASSPLNKEEHGEAFF. CDR3 in DNA: TGTGCCAGTAGCCCTTTGAATAAGGAGGAACATGGTGAAGCTTTCTTT.

The rearrangement links TRBV28 to TRBJ2-7; 7 bases agree with TRBD2. This CDR3 spans 15 amino acids. The V segment lost 5 bases and the J segment 6 bases; nucleotides outside the gene matches: 13. CDR1 is MDHEN, CDR2 SYDVKM, per germline. DNA for the CDR3: TGTGCCAGCAGTCCGACGACTAGCCGCACGAGCGAGCAGTACTTC. It is translated as CASSPTTSRTSEQYF.

The sample holds a few counts of this clonotype. This sequence joins TRBV29-1 and TRBJ1-2; the D is unclear. V dropped 3 bases and J dropped 4 bases, with 12 bases sitting between them. CDR1 and CDR2 (germline): SQVTM, ANQGSEA. This CDR3 spans 13 amino acids. CDR3 sequence: CSVESPQAYGYTF. In nucleotides, the CDR3 is TGCAGCGTTGAGTCCCCTCAAGCCTATGGCTACACCTTC.

The chain has TRBV14 and TRBJ2-2, with 9 bases that match TRBD2. V gave up 4 bases and J gave up 1 base; unmatched junction bases: 4. The germline gives CDR1 SGHDN, CDR2 FVKESK. The CDR3 is 16 amino acids. The CDR3 region is CASSRLAGLNTGELFF. The CDR3 coding sequence is TGTGCCAGCAGCCGTCTAGCGGGACTGAACACCGGGGAGCTGTTTTTT.

This clonotype was observed a few times. The chain combines TRBV6-5 with TRBJ1-2; no firm D call. Deletions cut 4 bases from V and 6 bases from J, with 18 bases between. CDR1 and CDR2 from the germline V gene are MNHEY and SVGAGI. This CDR3 spans 15 amino acids. The CDR3 DNA is TGTGCCAGCAGTTCGCTGGCCCTCCCCTGGGATGGCTACACCTTC. This encodes CASSSLALPWDGYTF.

Of note for this clonotype: A much larger clone differs from this one at a single base, so this may be a read error. The rearrangement joins TRBV29-1 to TRBJ1-1, with a tentative D call TRBD1 (6 bases). Germline V gives CDR1 SQVTM, CDR2 ANQGSEA. The CDR3 spans 14 residues. CDR3 amino acids: CSAGGPSQNAEAFF. CDR3 DNA: TGCAGCGCTGGGGGGCCAAGCCAGAACGCTGAAGCTTTCTTT.